The 8 T cell receptor beta chains reported below all come from one sample, sequenced in a study of post-analysis software for immune sequencing data. Unique molecular identifiers featured in each of the TCR beta cDNA libraries. In TCRdb, the PCR reads were re-called with MiXCR into one record per CDR3 protein. The repertoire holds around 770,000 distinct CDR3 sequences, more than 45% seen once, with roughly 5.2% in the top ten. General observations from the study: Compared with controls, patients had more of 4 to 6 TRBV segments, including TRBV5-6, TRBV5-1 and TRBV20-1.

These TCRs are of unknown antigen specificity. The sequenced sample consisted of blood. The receptors originated from a girl between 10 and 17 years old with multiple sclerosis.

V and J are TRBV30 and TRBJ1-2; D is perhaps TRBD1 (6 bases). The CDR3 runs to 16 residues. Between the trimmed V and J ends, which lost 4 bases and 8 bases, there was a span of 26 bases. CDR1 GTSNPN and CDR2 SVGIG come from the germline V gene (reference sequence). Here the CDR3 reads CAWNGELGQLLNGYTF. The DNA for the CDR3 is TGTGCCTGGAACGGGGAATTGGGACAACTATTAAACGGCTACACCTTC.

Turning to this clonotype: The junction differs from germline at one of its ends, possibly a read error. This chain uses TRBV6-6 with TRBJ1-1, with D possibly being TRBD1 (5 bases). Germline loops: CDR1 MNHNY, CDR2 SVGAGI (reference sequence). This CDR3 region has 11 residues. The DNA for the CDR3 is TGTGCCAGCAGGACAGAAGCTGAAGCTTTCTTC. This gives the protein CASRTEAEAFF.

This chain uses TRBV6-1 with TRBJ2-3, with D hard to call. Trimming took 6 bases from V and 4 from J, leaving 11 bases between them. CDR3 size: 13 residues. Germline CDR1 and CDR2: MNHNS and SASEGT. The CDR3 nucleotides read TGTGCCAGCAGCACGTTAACCCCAGATACGCAGTATTTT. Amino acids: CASSTLTPDTQYF.

This chain links TRBV20-1 with TRBJ2-1, with D hard to call. CDR3 length: 14 residues. Looked up from germline, CDR1 is DFQATT and CDR2 is SNEGSKA (reference sequence). Trimming took 3 bases from V and 9 from J, leaving 18 bases between them. Here the CDR3 reads CSARGWPKTGEQFF. The CDR3 bases are TGCAGTGCTAGGGGGTGGCCCAAAACCGGTGAGCAGTTCTTC.

The chain recombines TRBV18 with TRBJ2-3; 10 bases are a match to TRBD2. Per germline, CDR1 KGHSH and CDR2 LQKENI. The CDR3 runs 16 residues. The V gene end was trimmed by 3 bases and the J gene end by 6 bases; junction bases not matched to a gene: 9. The CDR3 is CASSPRTSGGGDTQYF. CDR3 coding DNA: TGTGCCAGCTCACCGCGGACTAGCGGTGGGGGGGATACGCAGTATTTT.

This clonotype was observed a few times. DNA of the CDR3: TGCGCCAGCAGCCAAGAATGGGCGGGGGAGCAGTACTTC. Its translation is CASSQEWAGEQYF. This chain connects TRBV4-1 to TRBJ2-7, with D perhaps TRBD2 (6 bases). The CDR3 length is 13 residues. The germline gives CDR1 MGHRA, CDR2 YSYEKL. V was pared by 0 bases and J by 7 bases, with 10 bases between.

The chain employs TRBV12-3 or TRBV12-4 and TRBJ2-4; TRBD2 matches 11 bases. The CDR3 length is 15 residues. J was trimmed by 7 bases and V by 3 bases; bases with no gene match: 5. The CDR3 bases are TGTGCCAGCAGTTTTCTAGCGGGAGGTTTCAACATTCAGTACTTC. Its protein product is CASSFLAGGFNIQYF.

The chain has TRBV29-1 and TRBJ1-5; tentatively, D is TRBD1 (5 bases). CDR1 is SQVTM, CDR2 ANQGSEA, per germline. The CDR3 is made up of 14 amino acids. CDR3 nucleotide sequence: TGCAGTACCTGGGACCCTTATAGCAATCAGCCCCAGCATTTT. Translating gives CSTWDPYSNQPQHF.